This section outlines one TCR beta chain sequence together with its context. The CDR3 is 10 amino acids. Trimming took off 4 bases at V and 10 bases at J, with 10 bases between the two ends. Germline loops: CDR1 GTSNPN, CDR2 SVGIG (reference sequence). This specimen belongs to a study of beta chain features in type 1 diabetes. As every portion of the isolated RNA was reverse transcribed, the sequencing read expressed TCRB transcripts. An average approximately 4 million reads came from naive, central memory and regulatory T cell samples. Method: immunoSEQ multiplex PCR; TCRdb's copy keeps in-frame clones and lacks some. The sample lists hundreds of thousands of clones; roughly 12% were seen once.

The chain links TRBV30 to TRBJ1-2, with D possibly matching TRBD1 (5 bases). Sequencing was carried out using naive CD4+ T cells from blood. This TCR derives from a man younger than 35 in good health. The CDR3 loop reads CAWKGFAYTF. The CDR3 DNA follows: TGTGCCTGGAAGGGGTTTGCCTACACCTTC.